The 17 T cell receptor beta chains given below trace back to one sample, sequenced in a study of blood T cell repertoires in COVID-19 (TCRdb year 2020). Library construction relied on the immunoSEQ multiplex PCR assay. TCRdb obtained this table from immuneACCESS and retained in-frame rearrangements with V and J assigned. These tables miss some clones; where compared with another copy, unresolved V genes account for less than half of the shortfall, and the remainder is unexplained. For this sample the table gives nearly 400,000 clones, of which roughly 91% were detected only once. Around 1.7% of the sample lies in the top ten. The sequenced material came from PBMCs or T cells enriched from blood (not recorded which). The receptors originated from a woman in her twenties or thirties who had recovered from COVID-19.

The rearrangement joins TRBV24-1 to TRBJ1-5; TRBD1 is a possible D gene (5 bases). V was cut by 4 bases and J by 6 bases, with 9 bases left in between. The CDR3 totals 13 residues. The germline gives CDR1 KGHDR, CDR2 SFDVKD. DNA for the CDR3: TGTGCCACCAGTGACCTAAGGGGTCAGCCCCAGCATTTT. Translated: CATSDLRGQPQHF.

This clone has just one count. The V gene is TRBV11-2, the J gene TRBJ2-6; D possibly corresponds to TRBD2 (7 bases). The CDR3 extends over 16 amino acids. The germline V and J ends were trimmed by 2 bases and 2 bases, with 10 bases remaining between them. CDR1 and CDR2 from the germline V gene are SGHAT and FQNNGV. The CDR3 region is CASSLRGGAGANVLTF. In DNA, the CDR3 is TGTGCCAGCAGCTTAAGGGGGGGCGCTGGGGCCAACGTCCTGACTTTC.

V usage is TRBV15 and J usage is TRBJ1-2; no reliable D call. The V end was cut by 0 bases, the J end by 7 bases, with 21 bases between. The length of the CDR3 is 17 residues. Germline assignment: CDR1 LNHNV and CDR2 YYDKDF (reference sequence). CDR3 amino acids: CATSRDIGRRILGGYTF. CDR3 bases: TGTGCCACCAGCAGAGATATAGGACGGAGGATTTTGGGTGGCTACACCTTC.

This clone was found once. The CDR3, as DNA: TGTGCCAGCAGCCAAGAAGCCGGGGTCATTAACAATGAGCAGTTCTTC. Amino acid sequence: CASSQEAGVINNEQFF. The chain recombines TRBV3-1 (or the pseudogene TRBV3-2) with TRBJ2-1, with D perhaps TRBD2 (5 bases). Germline CDR1 is LGHDT and CDR2 is YNNKEL (reference sequence). The CDR3 spans 16 residues. V was cut by 0 bases and J by 5 bases, with 14 bases left in between.

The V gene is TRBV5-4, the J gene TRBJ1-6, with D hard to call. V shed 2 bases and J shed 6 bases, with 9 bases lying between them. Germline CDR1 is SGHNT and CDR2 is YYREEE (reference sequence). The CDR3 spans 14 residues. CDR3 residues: CASSFIRSNSPLHF. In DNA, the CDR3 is TGTGCCAGCAGCTTTATTAGGAGTAATTCACCCCTCCACTTT. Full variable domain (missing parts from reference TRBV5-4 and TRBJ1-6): ETGVTQSPTHLIKTRGQQVTLRCSSQSGHNTVSWYQQALGQGPQFIFQYYREEENGRGNFPPRFSGLQFPNYSSELNVNALELDDSALYLCASSFIRSNSPLHFGNGTRLTVT.

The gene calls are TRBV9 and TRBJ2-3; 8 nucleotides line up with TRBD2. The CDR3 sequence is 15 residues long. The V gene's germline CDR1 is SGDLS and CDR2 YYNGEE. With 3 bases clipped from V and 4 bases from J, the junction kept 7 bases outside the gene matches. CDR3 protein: CASSDGAGAPDTQYF. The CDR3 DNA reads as TGTGCCAGCAGCGATGGAGCGGGAGCTCCAGATACGCAGTATTTT.

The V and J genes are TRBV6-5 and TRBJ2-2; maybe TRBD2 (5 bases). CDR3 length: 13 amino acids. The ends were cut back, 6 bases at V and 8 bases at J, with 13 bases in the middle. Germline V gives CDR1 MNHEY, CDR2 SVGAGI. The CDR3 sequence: CASRVQRMGELFF. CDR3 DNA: TGTGCCAGCAGGGTGCAGCGGATGGGGGAGCTGTTTTTT.

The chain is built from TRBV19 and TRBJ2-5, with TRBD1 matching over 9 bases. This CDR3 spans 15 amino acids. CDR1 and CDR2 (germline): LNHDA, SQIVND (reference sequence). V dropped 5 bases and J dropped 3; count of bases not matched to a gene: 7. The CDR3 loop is CASSPRDRVKETQYF. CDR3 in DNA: TGTGCCAGTAGTCCTAGGGACAGGGTAAAAGAGACCCAGTACTTC.

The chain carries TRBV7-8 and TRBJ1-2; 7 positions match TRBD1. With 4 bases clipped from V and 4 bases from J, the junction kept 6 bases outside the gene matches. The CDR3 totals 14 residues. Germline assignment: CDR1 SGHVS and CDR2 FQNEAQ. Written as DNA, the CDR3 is TGTGCCAGCAGCTCGTCACAGGGGATCTATGGCTACACCTTC. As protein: CASSSSQGIYGYTF.

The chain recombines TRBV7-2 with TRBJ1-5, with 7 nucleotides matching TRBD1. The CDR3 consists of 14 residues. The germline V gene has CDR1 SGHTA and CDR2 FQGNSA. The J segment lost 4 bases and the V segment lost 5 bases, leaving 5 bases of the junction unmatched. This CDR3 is CASSQTTGNQPQHF. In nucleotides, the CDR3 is TGTGCCAGCAGCCAAACGACAGGGAATCAGCCCCAGCATTTT.

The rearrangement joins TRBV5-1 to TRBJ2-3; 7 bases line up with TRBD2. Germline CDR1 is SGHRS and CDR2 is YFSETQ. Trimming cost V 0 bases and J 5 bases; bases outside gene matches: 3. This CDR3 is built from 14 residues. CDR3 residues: CASSLVAGEDTQYF. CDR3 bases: TGCGCCAGCAGCTTGGTTGCGGGAGAAGATACGCAGTATTTT.

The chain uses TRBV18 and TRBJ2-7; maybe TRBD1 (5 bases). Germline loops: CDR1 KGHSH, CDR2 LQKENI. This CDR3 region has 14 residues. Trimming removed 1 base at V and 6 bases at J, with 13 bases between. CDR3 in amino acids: CASSPLPRAAEQYF. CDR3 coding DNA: TGTGCCAGCTCACCACTGCCCAGGGCCGCCGAGCAGTACTTC.

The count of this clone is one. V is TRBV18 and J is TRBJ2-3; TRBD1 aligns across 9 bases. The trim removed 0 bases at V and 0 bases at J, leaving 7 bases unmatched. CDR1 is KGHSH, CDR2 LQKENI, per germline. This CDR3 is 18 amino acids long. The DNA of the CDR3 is TGTGCCAGCTCACCACCCGACAGGGGGTATACTAGCACAGATACGCAGTATTTT. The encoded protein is CASSPPDRGYTSTDTQYF.

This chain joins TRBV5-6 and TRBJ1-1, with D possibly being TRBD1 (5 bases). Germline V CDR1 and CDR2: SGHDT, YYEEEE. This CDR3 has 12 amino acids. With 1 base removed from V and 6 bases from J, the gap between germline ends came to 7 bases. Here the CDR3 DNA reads TGTGCCAGCAGCTTGTCAGGGCCTGAAGCTTTCTTT. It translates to CASSLSGPEAFF. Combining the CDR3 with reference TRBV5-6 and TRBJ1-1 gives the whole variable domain DAGVTQSPTHLIKTRGQQVTLRCSPKSGHDTVSWYQQALGQGPQFIFQYYEEEERQRGNFPDRFSGHQFPNYSSELNVNALLLGDSALYLCASSLSGPEAFFGQGTRLTVV.

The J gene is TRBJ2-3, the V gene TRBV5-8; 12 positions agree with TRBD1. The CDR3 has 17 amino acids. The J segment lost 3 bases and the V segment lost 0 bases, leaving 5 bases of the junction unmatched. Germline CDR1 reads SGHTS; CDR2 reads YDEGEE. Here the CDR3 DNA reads TGTGCCAGCAGCTTGGGGGACAGGGGGCCGGGGACAGATACGCAGTATTTT. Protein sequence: CASSLGDRGPGTDTQYF. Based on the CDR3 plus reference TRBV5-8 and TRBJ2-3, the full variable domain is EAGVTQSPTHLIKTRGQQATLRCSPISGHTSVYWYQQALGLGLQFLLWYDEGEERNRGNFPPRFSGRQFPNYSSELNVNALELEDSALYLCASSLGDRGPGTDTQYFGPGTRLTVL.

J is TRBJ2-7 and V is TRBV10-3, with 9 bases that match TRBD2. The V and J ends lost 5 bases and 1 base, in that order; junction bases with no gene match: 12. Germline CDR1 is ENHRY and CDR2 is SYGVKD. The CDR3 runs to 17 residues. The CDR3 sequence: CAISRLSSGSVSYEQYF. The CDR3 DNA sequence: TGTGCCATCAGTCGCCTTAGTAGCGGGAGCGTTTCCTACGAGCAGTACTTC.

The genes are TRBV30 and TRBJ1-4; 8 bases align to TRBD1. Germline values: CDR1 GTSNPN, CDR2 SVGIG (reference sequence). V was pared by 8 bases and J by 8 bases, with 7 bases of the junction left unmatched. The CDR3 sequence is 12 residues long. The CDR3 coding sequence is TGTGCCATGGACAGGGCATGGGAAAAACTGTTTTTT. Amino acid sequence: CAMDRAWEKLFF.